This TCR beta chain comes out of a study of blood T cell repertoires in COVID-19. Background on the study: The analysed material was cDNA or gDNA that came from T cells, B-cell-depleted T cells, or PBMCs.

As originally analysed: Reference gene primer amplification yielded estimated nucleated cell counts. Sequencing was performed with immunoSEQ multiplex PCR; in TCRdb, only in-frame clones are kept and a portion is missing. That table supplies the V and J calls and clone size; D and trimming were determined from the DNA. The data hold around 180,000 clones, with about 80% observed a single time. This clone has just a few counts. Participants came from around 25 US areas, aged about 18 to 95 years. Specimen: PBMCs or T cells enriched from blood (not recorded which). The receptor was isolated from a man over 45 who had recovered from COVID-19.

CDR3 protein: CASAPGPGDSYEQYF. The CDR3 DNA follows: TGTGCCAGCGCACCTGGCCCAGGTGACTCCTACGAGCAGTACTTC. J is TRBJ2-7 and V is TRBV5-6; D not resolved. The CDR3 runs 15 residues. Between the trimmed V and J ends, which lost 7 bases and 0 bases, there was a span of 17 bases. Germline V gene data show CDR1 as SGHDT and CDR2 as YYEEEE.